This entry lists 32 T cell receptor beta chains sequenced from one sample in a study of blood T cell repertoires in COVID-19. Generated by immunoSEQ multiplex PCR, the TCRdb table keeps only in-frame clones and is missing some. Among some 120,000 clones listed, less than 90% were seen once. Sequenced input: peripheral blood. The receptors were sampled from a woman aged 25 to 45 who had recovered from COVID-19.

The chain recombines TRBV14 with TRBJ2-1; 12 nucleotides agree with TRBD2. Germline values: CDR1 SGHDN, CDR2 FVKESK. The length of the CDR3 is 16 residues. V was clipped by 4 bases and J by 3 bases; unmatched bases: 4. CDR3 loop: CASSPLAGGFYNEQFF. The CDR3 DNA reads as TGTGCCAGCAGCCCCCTAGCGGGAGGGTTCTACAATGAGCAGTTCTTC. The complete variable domain, with remaining parts taken from reference TRBV14 and TRBJ2-1, reads EAGVTQFPSHSVIEKGQTVTLRCDPISGHDNLYWYRRVMGKEIKFLLHFVKESKQDESGMPNNRFLAERTGGTYSTLKVQPAELEDSGVYFCASSPLAGGFYNEQFFGPGTRLTVL.

V and J are TRBV9 and TRBJ2-3; 9 positions match TRBD2. The CDR3 sequence is 16 residues long. Germline lookup yields CDR1 SGDLS and CDR2 YYNGEE. V trimming: 0 bases; J trimming: 4 bases; junction bases outside the gene matches: 6. The CDR3 DNA reads TGTGCCAGCAGCGTAGTAGGCGGGGGGGCCGCAGATACGCAGTATTTT. This encodes CASSVVGGGAADTQYF.

The chain couples TRBV5-1 to TRBJ1-1; weak D call: TRBD1 (6 bases). Trimming shortened V by 0 bases and J by 1 base, and 19 bases separated the two germline ends. Looked up from germline, CDR1 is SGHRS and CDR2 is YFSETQ. The CDR3 consists of 18 residues. The CDR3 loop is CASSLVAGGFISNTEAFF. CDR3 bases: TGCGCCAGCAGCTTGGTGGCTGGGGGCTTCATCTCGAACACTGAAGCTTTCTTT.

The CDR3 spells CASTTGTNYNEQFF. Here the CDR3 DNA reads TGTGCCAGCACCACCGGGACAAACTACAATGAGCAGTTCTTC. V gene TRBV6-6 combines with J gene TRBJ2-1, with D possibly TRBD1 on 6 matching bases. The V end lost 7 bases, the J end lost 3 bases, and 13 bases lay between the germline ends. The CDR3 runs to 14 residues. Germline lookup yields CDR1 MNHNY and CDR2 SVGAGI (reference sequence).

The gene calls are TRBV5-6 and TRBJ1-5; maybe TRBD1 (6 bases). Trimming shortened V by 1 base and J by 0 bases, and 17 bases separated the two germline ends. Germline V lookup: CDR1 SGHDT, CDR2 YYEEEE. The CDR3 spans 18 residues. The CDR3 DNA follows: TGTGCCAGCAGCTTGCAGGGACAAGACCTATATAGCAATCAGCCCCAGCATTTT. This gives the protein CASSLQGQDLYSNQPQHF.

V gene TRBV4-1 combines with J gene TRBJ2-3, with D possibly being TRBD2 (6 bases). Germline assignment: CDR1 MGHRA and CDR2 YSYEKL. Trimming shortened V by 6 bases and J by 1 base, and 14 bases separated the two germline ends. The CDR3 has 15 amino acids. CDR3 amino acids: CASSHGPGGTDTQYF. The CDR3 DNA follows: TGCGCCAGCAGTCATGGACCGGGAGGCACAGATACGCAGTATTTT.

J is TRBJ2-1 and V is TRBV13; 14 bases align to TRBD2. Unmatched junction bases numbered 8, after V lost 5 bases and J lost 8 bases. Per the germline V gene, CDR1 is PRHDT and CDR2 is FYEKMQ (reference sequence). This CDR3 is built from 16 residues. CDR3 protein: CASSPGTSGSGDEQFF. In nucleotides, the CDR3 is TGTGCCAGCAGCCCAGGGACTAGCGGGAGTGGGGATGAGCAGTTCTTC.

The rearrangement links TRBV19 to TRBJ2-5; the match to TRBD2 covers 7 bases. CDR3 size: 16 residues. After removal of 5 bases from V and 4 bases from J, the junction contained 13 bases not matched to a gene. CDR1 and CDR2 (germline): LNHDA, SQIVND (reference sequence). The CDR3 DNA sequence: TGTGCCAGTAGTGGGTGGCGGGACTACCCAGGAGAGACCCAGTACTTC. This codes for CASSGWRDYPGETQYF.

The chain carries TRBV19 and TRBJ1-1, with 10 bases fitting TRBD1. V was pared by 5 bases and J by 1 base, with 7 bases of the junction left unmatched. The germline V gene has CDR1 LNHDA and CDR2 SQIVND (reference sequence). CDR3 length: 16 residues. Here the CDR3 reads CASSPPGQGTNTEAFF. The CDR3 region has the DNA TGTGCCAGTAGTCCTCCGGGACAGGGGACGAACACTGAAGCTTTCTTT.

This chain uses TRBV9 with TRBJ2-1, with 9 nucleotides matching TRBD2. The CDR3 is made up of 16 amino acids. J gave up 4 bases and V 0 bases, and 5 bases lay outside the gene matches. Germline lookup yields CDR1 SGDLS and CDR2 YYNGEE. The CDR3 region has the DNA TGTGCCAGCAGCGTAGAATATGCGGGAGGGTACAATGAGCAGTTCTTC. Translated, it gives CASSVEYAGGYNEQFF.

The chain uses TRBV29-1 and TRBJ2-1; D is undetermined. V lost 8 bases and J 5 bases, leaving 10 bases between the germline ends. The CDR3 is 11 amino acids. Germline V gene lookup returns CDR1 SQVTM and CDR2 ANQGSEA. Here the CDR3 DNA reads TGCAGCCCCCGAGGTGACAATGAGCAGTTCTTC. Translating it yields CSPRGDNEQFF.

The J gene is TRBJ2-5, the V gene TRBV6-5; D gene uncertain. CDR1 is MNHEY and CDR2 is SVGAGI in the germline V gene. This CDR3 comprises 15 residues. The V end lost 6 bases, the J end lost 4 bases, and 18 bases lay between the germline ends. This chain's CDR3 is CASSRPGPAGETQYF. DNA for the CDR3: TGTGCCAGCAGCCGTCCGGGTCCAGCTGGAGAGACCCAGTACTTC.

This clone was seen more than once but under ten times. The J gene is TRBJ2-7, the V gene TRBV5-1, with D perhaps matching TRBD1 (6 bases). The CDR3 contains 13 residues. V was trimmed by 1 base and J by 5 bases, leaving 10 bases between them. The germline gives CDR1 SGHRS, CDR2 YFSETQ. The CDR3 loop reads CASSLSQGHEQYF. DNA of the CDR3: TGCGCCAGCAGCTTGTCACAGGGCCACGAGCAGTACTTC.

This clone was counted once. The rearrangement joins TRBV9 to TRBJ2-3; 10 bases agree with TRBD2. The CDR3 runs 15 residues. J was trimmed by 8 bases and V by 0 bases; bases with no gene match: 6. Germline CDR1 and CDR2: SGDLS and YYNGEE. In DNA form, the CDR3 reads TGTGCCAGCAGCGTAGGTTCTAGCGGGAGTGGTACGCAGTATTTT. As protein: CASSVGSSGSGTQYF.

The chain employs TRBV15 and TRBJ1-6; tentative D call: TRBD1 (6 bases). CDR3 length: 16 amino acids. Germline V gene data show CDR1 as LNHNV and CDR2 as YYDKDF (reference sequence). Trimming stripped 1 base from V and 9 bases from J, with 16 bases between. CDR3 in DNA: TGTGCCACCAGCAGAGCACGGACAGAGGAGAGTTCACCCCTCCACTTT. This translates into CATSRARTEESSPLHF.

J is TRBJ1-2 and V is TRBV29-1; 7 bases agree with TRBD1. The CDR3 extends over 14 amino acids. V gave up 6 bases and J gave up 0 bases; unmatched junction bases: 7. Per germline, CDR1 SQVTM and CDR2 ANQGSEA. The CDR3 sequence: CSVSGTDTNYGYTF. CDR3 in DNA: TGCAGCGTCTCCGGGACAGATACTAACTATGGCTACACCTTC.

The chain links TRBV3-1 (or the pseudogene TRBV3-2) to TRBJ2-1, with TRBD2 matching over 7 bases. This CDR3 has 16 residues. CDR1 and CDR2 (germline): LGHDT, YNNKEL (reference sequence). The junction had 10 bases not matched to a gene; V was cut back by 0 bases and J by 8 bases. The CDR3 DNA is TGTGCCAGCAGCCAAGACGAGGGAGGGCCGTCTTATGAGCAGTTCTTC. Protein sequence: CASSQDEGGPSYEQFF.

This clone appeared once. The V call is TRBV9, the J call TRBJ2-3; no clear D gene. CDR3 size: 13 residues. CDR1 SGDLS and CDR2 YYNGEE come from the germline V gene. V shed 3 bases and J shed 0 bases, with 5 bases lying between them. In DNA form, the CDR3 reads TGTGCCAGCAGCGAGCTTAGCACAGATACGCAGTATTTT. Translating gives CASSELSTDTQYF.

This chain connects TRBV7-3 to TRBJ1-5, with TRBD1 matching 7 bases. This CDR3 is built from 17 residues. Unmatched junction bases numbered 17, after V lost 7 bases and J lost 5 bases. The V gene's germline CDR1 is SGHTA and CDR2 FQGTGA. The CDR3 reads CASNPKYSTGADQPQHF. The CDR3 bases are TGTGCCAGCAACCCCAAGTATAGCACAGGGGCCGATCAGCCCCAGCATTTT.

The J gene is TRBJ1-2, the V gene TRBV12-3 or TRBV12-4; no definite D call. CDR3 length: 13 amino acids. The V end was cut by 6 bases, the J end by 2 bases, with 10 bases between. The CDR3 loop is CASRIGHNYGYTF. Written as DNA, the CDR3 is TGTGCCAGCAGGATTGGGCACAACTATGGCTACACCTTC.

The rearrangement joins TRBV29-1 to TRBJ1-1; no clear D. The CDR3 contains 14 residues. Germline CDR1 and CDR2: SQVTM and ANQGSEA. Between the trimmed V and J ends, which lost 5 bases and 2 bases, there was a span of 15 bases. The CDR3 sequence: CSVSTSVENTEAFF. Here the CDR3 DNA reads TGCAGCGTTTCAACGTCCGTAGAAAACACTGAAGCTTTCTTT.

This chain connects TRBV28 to TRBJ1-5, with D possibly matching TRBD1 (5 bases). This CDR3 region has 17 residues. The germline V gene encodes CDR1 MDHEN and CDR2 SYDVKM. The ends were cut back, 3 bases at V and 7 bases at J, with 22 bases in the middle. The CDR3 here is CASSFPGGNSMGQPQHF. CDR3 DNA sequence: TGTGCCAGCAGTTTTCCCGGGGGGAACAGCATGGGGCAGCCCCAGCATTTT.

The CDR3 DNA reads as TGCGCCAGCAGCTTGGAACTAGCGGGGGGGCGGGAGACCCAGTACTTC. Translated, it gives CASSLELAGGRETQYF. This sequence joins TRBV5-1 and TRBJ2-5, with 13 positions matching TRBD2. The CDR3 contains 16 residues. Losses at the gene ends were 0 bases for V and 5 bases for J; bases not matched to a gene: 4. CDR1 is SGHRS and CDR2 is YFSETQ in the germline V gene.

This sequence joins TRBV7-2 and TRBJ2-2, with 9 bases that match TRBD2. The trim removed 5 bases at V and 7 bases at J, leaving 5 bases unmatched. The CDR3 extends over 14 amino acids. Germline values: CDR1 SGHTA, CDR2 FQGNSA. This CDR3 is CASSMGLAIGELFF. In DNA, the CDR3 is TGTGCCAGCAGCATGGGACTAGCCATCGGGGAGCTGTTTTTT.

The chain couples TRBV7-2 to TRBJ1-1; D possibly corresponds to TRBD1 (5 bases). CDR1 SGHTA and CDR2 FQGNSA come from the germline V gene. V was clipped by 6 bases and J by 6 bases, with 17 bases between them. The CDR3 spans 14 residues. The CDR3 region is CASSFVDSLSEAFF. As DNA, the CDR3 is TGTGCCAGCAGTTTCGTAGACAGCCTCTCTGAAGCTTTCTTT.

CDR3 region: CASSSGQGGNEKLFF. The DNA of the CDR3 is TGTGCCAGCAGCTCGGGACAGGGAGGGAATGAAAAACTGTTTTTT. The gene calls are TRBV5-4 and TRBJ1-4; TRBD1 matches 9 bases. The germline V gene has CDR1 SGHNT and CDR2 YYREEE (reference sequence). V dropped 3 bases and J dropped 5; count of bases not matched to a gene: 5. The CDR3 has 15 residues.

The chain employs TRBV7-9 and TRBJ2-2; no clear D. Germline-derived CDR1 and CDR2 are SEHNR and FQNEAQ (reference sequence). The length of the CDR3 is 15 residues. The ends were cut back, 5 bases at V and 7 bases at J, with 17 bases in the middle. CDR3 in DNA: TGTGCCAGCAGCGCCCGCCCGGAGTCGGACGGGGAGCTGTTTTTT. As protein: CASSARPESDGELFF.

The chain has TRBV6-6 and TRBJ1-5, with D possibly being TRBD1 (6 bases). From germline, CDR1 is MNHNY and CDR2 SVGAGI (reference sequence). CDR3 size: 15 residues. Trimming left V 6 bases short and J 1 base short, with 13 bases between. The CDR3 sequence is CASSNRVGSNQPQHF. The CDR3 region has the DNA TGTGCCAGCAGCAACAGGGTTGGGAGCAATCAGCCCCAGCATTTT.

The J gene is TRBJ1-2, the V gene TRBV2, with 11 bases identical to TRBD1. The germline V gene encodes CDR1 SNHLY and CDR2 FYNNEI. J was trimmed by 9 bases and V by 8 bases; bases with no gene match: 8. The CDR3 loop spans 13 amino acids. The CDR3 coding sequence is TGTGCCAGCTCCCGGGGACAGGGGGATAGCTACACCTTC. Its protein product is CASSRGQGDSYTF.

The count of this clone is one. The V call is TRBV5-4, the J call TRBJ2-2; no clear D. The germline V gene has CDR1 SGHNT and CDR2 YYREEE (reference sequence). This CDR3 is built from 12 residues. With 4 bases removed from V and 2 bases from J, the gap between germline ends came to 3 bases. DNA for the CDR3: TGTGCCAGCAGCCTTAACACCGGGGAGCTGTTTTTT. Residues: CASSLNTGELFF.

The chain carries TRBV10-3 and TRBJ1-5; 8 bases match TRBD1. There are 13 residues in the CDR3. Trimming at V came to 6 bases and at J to 5 bases, leaving 3 bases not matched to a gene. The germline V gene encodes CDR1 ENHRY and CDR2 SYGVKD. In nucleotides, the CDR3 is TGTGCCATCAGGGGACAGGAGGATCAGCCCCAGCATTTT. It encodes CAIRGQEDQPQHF.

This clone appeared a few times. The V and J genes are TRBV30 and TRBJ1-4; D remains unclear. CDR1 GTSNPN and CDR2 SVGIG come from the germline V gene (reference sequence). Trimming stripped 1 base from V and 12 bases from J, with 18 bases between. There are 14 residues in the CDR3. The CDR3 DNA reads TGTGCCTGGAGTGGTTCGAAACGGCTCGAGGAACTGTTTTTT. This encodes CAWSGSKRLEELFF.